Following are 14 T cell receptor beta chains from one sample sequenced in a study of OX40 agonist ivuxolimab in advanced cancers. The protocol was immunoSEQ multiplex PCR, while the TCRdb copy is restricted to in-frame clones and leaves out a portion. The sample has tens of thousands of clones, 91% seen once. Sample: CD4+ or CD8+ T cells sorted from blood, taken in a trial of the OX40 agonist ivuxolimab. The receptor source for this set is an adult with an advanced solid tumor such as melanoma, head and neck, liver or kidney cancer.

This chain uses TRBV19 with TRBJ2-4; unclear D gene. CDR3 size: 14 residues. V was pared by 7 bases and J by 2 bases, with 12 bases between. Per the germline V gene, CDR1 is LNHDA and CDR2 is SQIVND (reference sequence). DNA for the CDR3: TGTGCCAGTATGTCGTATGGAACCAAAAACATTCAGTACTTC. It encodes CASMSYGTKNIQYF.

The gene calls are TRBV25-1 and TRBJ2-6, with a weak D call TRBD2 (6 bases). CDR1 MGHDK and CDR2 SYGVNS come from the germline V gene. With 0 bases removed from V and 1 base from J, the gap between germline ends came to 7 bases. CDR3 length: 16 residues. The CDR3 bases are TGTGCCAGCAGTGAATATCGGGGGTCTGGGGCCAACGTCCTGACTTTC. It translates to CASSEYRGSGANVLTF.

The chain combines TRBV5-5 with TRBJ1-1; D ambiguous. Germline CDR1 reads SGHKS; CDR2 reads YYEKEE (reference sequence). The CDR3 totals 14 residues. Trimming shortened V by 0 bases and J by 4 bases, and 10 bases separated the two germline ends. The CDR3 coding sequence is TGTGCCAGCAGCTTGGGGGTGAGTTCCACTGAAGCTTTCTTT. Its translation: CASSLGVSSTEAFF.

CDR3 sequence: CASSLRGGNIQYF. DNA for the CDR3: TGCGCCAGCAGTCTCAGAGGGGGAAACATTCAGTACTTC. V is TRBV5-1 and J is TRBJ2-4; a weak D match, TRBD1 (6 bases). V lost 5 bases, J lost 6 bases, and 12 bases lay in between. Germline CDR1 SGHRS, CDR2 YFSETQ. CDR3 length: 13 residues.

The CDR3 nucleotides are TGTGCCAGCAGTTTAGGGGGCCGCTACGAGCAGTACTTC. Translation gives CASSLGGRYEQYF. The chain employs TRBV28 and TRBJ2-7; a possible D gene is TRBD1 (6 bases). This CDR3 has 13 residues. Germline assignment: CDR1 MDHEN and CDR2 SYDVKM. V lost 2 bases, J lost 3 bases, and 8 bases lay in between.

V usage is TRBV2 and J usage is TRBJ2-1, with a possible D match to TRBD2 (5 bases). Between the trimmed V and J ends, which lost 1 base and 7 bases, there was a span of 8 bases. Germline lookup yields CDR1 SNHLY and CDR2 FYNNEI. The CDR3 has 13 amino acids. The CDR3 loop reads CASSEVATNEQFF. CDR3 DNA: TGTGCCAGCAGTGAAGTAGCGACGAATGAGCAGTTCTTC.

CDR3 in amino acids: CAWSVATGGGQETQYF. The CDR3 DNA is TGTGCCTGGAGTGTAGCCACAGGGGGCGGGCAAGAGACCCAGTACTTC. The genes are TRBV30 and TRBJ2-5, with TRBD1 matching 9 bases. The J segment lost 2 bases and the V segment lost 0 bases, leaving 7 bases of the junction unmatched. Germline lookup yields CDR1 GTSNPN and CDR2 SVGIG (reference sequence). The CDR3 contains 16 residues.

The gene calls are TRBV7-2 and TRBJ1-5; TRBD1 aligns across 7 bases. CDR3 length equals 14 residues. V trimming: 5 bases; J trimming: 4 bases; junction bases outside the gene matches: 5. The germline CDR1 and CDR2 sequences are SGHTA and FQGNSA. The CDR3 coding sequence is TGTGCCAGCAGCCCTACAGGGGCAAATCAGCCCCAGCATTTT. Residues: CASSPTGANQPQHF.

V gene TRBV7-9 combines with J gene TRBJ2-7, with TRBD2 matching 9 bases. Germline V gives CDR1 SEHNR, CDR2 FQNEAQ (reference sequence). The CDR3 runs to 15 residues. J was trimmed by 4 bases and V by 5 bases; bases with no gene match: 9. The DNA of the CDR3 is TGTGCCAGCAGCCCTTTTGGCGGGAGGGGTTACGAGCAGTACTTC. It codes for CASSPFGGRGYEQYF.

The V call is TRBV5-4, the J call TRBJ2-7; 8 bases line up with TRBD2. J lost 0 bases, V lost 3 bases, and 2 bases had no gene match. The CDR3 sequence is 14 residues long. Germline values: CDR1 SGHNT, CDR2 YYREEE (reference sequence). CDR3 DNA sequence: TGTGCCAGCAGCTGGAGCGGGAGCTCCTACGAGCAGTACTTC. Its translation: CASSWSGSSYEQYF. The entire variable domain, with the rest obtained from reference TRBV5-4 and TRBJ2-7, is as follows: ETGVTQSPTHLIKTRGQQVTLRCSSQSGHNTVSWYQQALGQGPQFIFQYYREEENGRGNFPPRFSGLQFPNYSSELNVNALELDDSALYLCASSWSGSSYEQYFGPGTRLTVT.

The CDR3 loop is CASSPRGGGQETQYF. The CDR3 nucleotides read TGTGCCAGCAGTCCTCGTGGGGGAGGGCAAGAGACCCAGTACTTC. The gene calls are TRBV28 and TRBJ2-5, with TRBD2 matching 7 bases. V lost 5 bases to trimming and J lost 2 bases; unmatched junction nucleotides: 8. Germline V gene lookup returns CDR1 MDHEN and CDR2 SYDVKM. The CDR3 is 15 residues long.

The chain is built from TRBV7-6 and TRBJ2-1, with a weak D call TRBD2 (5 bases). Germline V gene sequence: CDR1 SGHVS, CDR2 FNYEAQ. Trimming stripped 1 base from V and 5 bases from J, with 9 bases between. The CDR3 totals 14 residues. CDR3 residues: CASSLGPADNEQFF. CDR3 DNA: TGTGCCAGCAGCTTAGGGCCAGCGGACAATGAGCAGTTCTTC. Supplemented by reference TRBV7-6 and TRBJ2-1, the full variable domain reads GAGVSQSPRYKVTKRGQDVALRCDPISGHVSLYWYRQALGQGPEFLTYFNYEAQQDKSGLPNDRFSAERPEGSISTLTIQRTEQRDSAMYRCASSLGPADNEQFFGPGTRLTVL.

J is TRBJ2-3 and V is TRBV25-1; a weak D match, TRBD1 (5 bases). The CDR3 spans 15 residues. V was pared by 3 bases and J by 0 bases, with 10 bases between. CDR1 and CDR2 from the germline V gene are MGHDK and SYGVNS. This CDR3 is CASSDRVTSTDTQYF. CDR3 DNA: TGTGCCAGCAGTGACAGGGTGACTAGCACAGATACGCAGTATTTT.

This clone was seen once. The CDR3 DNA reads as TGCGCCAGCAGCTCCTGGGGAGGGAGGGATAACACTGAAGCTTTCTTT. As protein: CASSSWGGRDNTEAFF. This chain connects TRBV5-1 to TRBJ1-1; D gene ambiguous. V was shortened by 3 bases and J by 2 bases, with 17 bases between the two germline ends. The CDR3 runs 16 residues. Germline V CDR1 and CDR2: SGHRS, YFSETQ. Based on the CDR3 plus reference TRBV5-1 and TRBJ1-1, the full variable domain is KAGVTQTPRYLIKTRGQQVTLSCSPISGHRSVSWYQQTPGQGLQFLFEYFSETQRNKGNFPGRFSGRQFSNSRSEMNVSTLELGDSALYLCASSSWGGRDNTEAFFGQGTRLTVV.